This TCR beta chain was identified in a study of CD8 T cells in Susac syndrome. Study-wide background: When blood was drawn, patients with Susac syndrome were on intravenous immunoglobulin alone, on corticosteroids, or therapy-naive.

CD8+ and CD4+ blood T cells underwent TCR beta sequencing. Germline V gene lookup returns CDR1 KGHDR and CDR2 SFDVKD. CDR3 length: 13 amino acids. Trimming removed 9 bases from V and 1 base from J, with 11 bases in between. RNA amounts of about 0.5 to 1 ug underwent reverse transcription with random hexamers. Across 54 Vbeta and 13 Jbeta, TCR beta CDR3 was amplified with immunoSEQ multiplex PCR. MiXCR was run by TCRdb on the immunoSEQ multiplex PCR reads, yielding one entry per CDR3 protein. The sample holds more than 150,000 distinct CDR3 sequences; 95% to 96% are singletons and the top ten take around 0.12%.

The chain couples TRBV24-1 to TRBJ1-1; D unresolved. The sequenced material came from CD4+ T cells from PBMCs. The sequence derives from a human donor with Susac syndrome. The DNA for the CDR3 is TGTGCCACCTCCAGTACATGGAACACTGAAGCTTTCTTT. It specifies CATSSTWNTEAFF.